A selection of T cell receptor beta chains follows, all from one sample in a study of blood T cell repertoires in COVID-19. Repertoires were generated with immunoSEQ multiplex PCR, while TCRdb's copy carries only in-frame clones and drops some. The repertoire holds 100,000 to 150,000 clones, with 80% to 90% as singletons. The source material was peripheral blood. These receptor sequences come from a man aged 55 to 70 with COVID-19, enrolled during active disease. The CDR3 runs from the conserved cysteine through the conserved F or W. The D gene is left open where the match is weak. Size tells how often a clone was seen (once, few, many) or the class of an expanded clone, and some rows leave it out.

D gene: -; J gene: TRBJ2-7; V gene: TRBV6-5; clone size: -; CDR3 DNA: TGTGCCAGCGCAGGGGAAGGGGCCTACGAGCAGTACTTC; CDR3 protein: CASAGEGAYEQYF
D gene: -; J gene: TRBJ2-5; V gene: TRBV6-1; clone size: once; CDR3 DNA: TGTGCCAGCAGTGAAGAGTCGTCGGGGACCCAGTACTTC; CDR3 protein: CASSEESSGTQYF
D gene: -; J gene: TRBJ2-6; V gene: TRBV5-1; clone size: -; CDR3 DNA: TGCGCCAGCAGCTTGCTAGCCTCTGGGGCCAACGTCCTGACTTTC; CDR3 protein: CASSLLASGANVLTF
D gene: TRBD1; J gene: TRBJ1-5; V gene: TRBV19; clone size: -; CDR3 DNA: TGTGCCAGTACCCCCCGGGACAGGGGGCGCCGGGATCAGCCCCAGCATTTT; CDR3 protein: CASTPRDRGRRDQPQHF
D gene: -; J gene: TRBJ1-4; V gene: TRBV6-1; clone size: once; CDR3 DNA: TGTGCCAGCAGTGATTTGGGGTCTCTGGAGGGTGAAAAACTGTTTTTT; CDR3 protein: CASSDLGSLEGEKLFF
D gene: TRBD1; J gene: TRBJ1-1; V gene: TRBV27; clone size: -; CDR3 DNA: TGTGCCAGCAGTCCGAGACAGGGCAGGACTGAAGCTTTCTTT; CDR3 protein: CASSPRQGRTEAFF
D gene: TRBD1; J gene: TRBJ1-5; V gene: TRBV6-2/TRBV6-3; clone size: -; CDR3 DNA: TGTGCCAGCAGTCGGACCACAGGGGCGAGGAGCAATCAGCCCCAGCATTTT; CDR3 protein: CASSRTTGARSNQPQHF
D gene: -; J gene: TRBJ2-5; V gene: TRBV4-1; clone size: once; CDR3 DNA: TGCGCCAGCAGCCAAGGGGGCGATAAGACCCAGTACTTC; CDR3 protein: CASSQGGDKTQYF
D gene: -; J gene: TRBJ2-2; V gene: TRBV2; clone size: -; CDR3 DNA: TGTGCCAGCAGTGCGGTCAGGGGTGCCACCGGGGAGCTGTTTTTT; CDR3 protein: CASSAVRGATGELFF
D gene: TRBD2; J gene: TRBJ2-1; V gene: TRBV5-4; clone size: -; CDR3 DNA: TGTGCCAGCAGCTACCCCCCTAGCGGGGGGTCTAATGAGCAGTTCTTC; CDR3 protein: CASSYPPSGGSNEQFF
D gene: TRBD2; J gene: TRBJ2-5; V gene: TRBV3-1/TRBV3-2; clone size: -; CDR3 DNA: TGTGCCAGCAGACTGACTAGCGGTTACCAAGAGACCCAGTACTTC; CDR3 protein: CASRLTSGYQETQYF
D gene: -; J gene: TRBJ2-2; V gene: TRBV5-6; clone size: -; CDR3 DNA: TGTGCCACCGAAAAAAGCCAAGACAGGTTCACCGGGGAGCTGTTTTTT; CDR3 protein: CATEKSQDRFTGELFF